One T cell receptor (beta chain) is described in this entry. Per the original data handling: The assay estimated nucleated cells by amplifying reference gene primers. TCRdb keeps only in-frame clones here, not all; method: immunoSEQ multiplex PCR. V, J and clone size derive from that table, while D and trimming were established from the DNA sequence. Of approximately 120,000 clones in the sample, 92% were seen once. The record originates from a study of blood T cell repertoires in COVID-19. At the level of the study: Donors in the United States, Italy and Spain gave samples during acute or convalescent COVID-19. In each case, the material was cDNA or gDNA derived from T cells, B-cell-depleted T cells, or PBMCs.

Seattle participants joined during active infection and were tracked over time. The TCR comes from a man aged 45-60 years with COVID-19, enrolled during active disease. The sequenced sample was peripheral blood.

Written as DNA, the CDR3 is TGTGCCAGCGGGAGGGACTCCCCAGATACGCAGTATTTT. Encoded protein: CASGRDSPDTQYF. The chain couples TRBV6-7 to TRBJ2-3, with TRBD2 matching over 7 bases. TRBV6-7 is labeled an ORF, and its function is uncertain. The CDR3 totals 13 residues. The V segment lost 8 bases and the J segment 4 bases; nucleotides outside the gene matches: 6.